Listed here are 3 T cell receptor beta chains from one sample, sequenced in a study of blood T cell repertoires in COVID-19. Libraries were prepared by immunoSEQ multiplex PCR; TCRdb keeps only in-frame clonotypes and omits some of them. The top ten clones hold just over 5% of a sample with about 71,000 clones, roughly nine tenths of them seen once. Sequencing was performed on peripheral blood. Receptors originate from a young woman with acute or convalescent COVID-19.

The DNA of the CDR3 is TGCGCCAGCAGCCAAGTGGGACTCGCGACAGATACGCAGTATTTT. Its translation: CASSQVGLATDTQYF. The chain links TRBV4-1 to TRBJ2-3, with a possible D match to TRBD2 (6 bases). The V and J ends lost 1 base and 3 bases respectively, with 11 bases between them. Germline V gives CDR1 MGHRA, CDR2 YSYEKL. The CDR3 is 15 amino acids.

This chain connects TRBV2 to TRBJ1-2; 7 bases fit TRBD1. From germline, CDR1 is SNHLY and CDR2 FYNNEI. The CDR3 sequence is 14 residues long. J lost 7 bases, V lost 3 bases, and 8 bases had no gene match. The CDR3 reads CASSEVAGGRGYTF. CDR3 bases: TGTGCCAGCAGTGAGGTGGCAGGGGGTCGTGGCTACACCTTC.

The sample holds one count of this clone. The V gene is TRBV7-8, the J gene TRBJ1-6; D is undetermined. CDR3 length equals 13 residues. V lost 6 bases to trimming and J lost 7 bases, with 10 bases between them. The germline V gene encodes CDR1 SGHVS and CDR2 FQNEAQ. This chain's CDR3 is CASRPSLNSPLHF. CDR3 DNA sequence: TGTGCCAGCAGGCCAAGCTTGAATTCACCCCTCCACTTT.